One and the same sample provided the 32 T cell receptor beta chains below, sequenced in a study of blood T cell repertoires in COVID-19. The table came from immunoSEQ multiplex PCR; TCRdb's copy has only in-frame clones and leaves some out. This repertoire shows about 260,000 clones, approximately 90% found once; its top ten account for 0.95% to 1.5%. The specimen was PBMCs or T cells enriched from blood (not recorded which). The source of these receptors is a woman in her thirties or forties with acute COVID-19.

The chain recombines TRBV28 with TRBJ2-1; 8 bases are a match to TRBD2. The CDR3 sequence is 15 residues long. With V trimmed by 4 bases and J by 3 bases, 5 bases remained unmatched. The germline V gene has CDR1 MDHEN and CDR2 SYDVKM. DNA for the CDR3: TGTGCCAGCAGTTCCCCAGCGGGAGACTACAATGAGCAGTTCTTC. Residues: CASSSPAGDYNEQFF. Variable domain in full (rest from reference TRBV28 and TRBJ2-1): DVKVTQSSRYLVKRTGEKVFLECVQDMDHENMFWYRQDPGLGLRLIYFSYDVKMKEKGDIPEGYSVSREKKERFSLILESASTNQTSMYLCASSSPAGDYNEQFFGPGTRLTVL.

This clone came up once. The CDR3 nucleotides are TGTGCCAGCAGTAAAAGCGGGGCCTACGAGCAGTACGTC. Translation: CASSKSGAYEQYV. The genes are TRBV28 and TRBJ2-7; 7 bases line up with TRBD2. Germline CDR1 reads MDHEN; CDR2 reads SYDVKM. This CDR3 has 13 amino acids. J lost 2 bases, V lost 5 bases, and 3 bases had no gene match.

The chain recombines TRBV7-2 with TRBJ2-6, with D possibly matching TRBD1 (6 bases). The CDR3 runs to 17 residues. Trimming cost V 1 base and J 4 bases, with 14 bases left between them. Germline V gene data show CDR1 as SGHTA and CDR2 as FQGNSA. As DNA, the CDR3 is TGTGCCAGCAGCTTAGGGCCCCCAGGGGTCGGGGCCAACGTCCTGACTTTC. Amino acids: CASSLGPPGVGANVLTF.

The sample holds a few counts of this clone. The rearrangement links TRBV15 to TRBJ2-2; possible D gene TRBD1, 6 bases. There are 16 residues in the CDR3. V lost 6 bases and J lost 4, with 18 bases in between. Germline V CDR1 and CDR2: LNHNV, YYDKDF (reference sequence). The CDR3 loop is CATSPGRDTFTGELFF. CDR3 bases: TGTGCCACCAGTCCCGGCCGGGACACTTTCACCGGGGAGCTGTTTTTT.

DNA for the CDR3: TGTGCCAGCAGTAACAGGGCCCAAAATGAGCAGTTCTTC. Its translation: CASSNRAQNEQFF. The rearrangement links TRBV27 to TRBJ2-1; perhaps TRBD1 as D (6 bases). Germline V CDR1 and CDR2: MNHEY, SMNVEV (reference sequence). The V end was cut by 5 bases, the J end by 7 bases, with 12 bases between. The CDR3 consists of 13 residues.

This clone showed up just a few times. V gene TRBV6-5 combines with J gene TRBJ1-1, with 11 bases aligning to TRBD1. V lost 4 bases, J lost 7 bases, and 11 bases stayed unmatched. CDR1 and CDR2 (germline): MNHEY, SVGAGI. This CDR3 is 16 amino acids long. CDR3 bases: TGTGCCAGCAGTTCCCGCTCTGGACAGGGGGCTTTTGAAGCTTTCTTT. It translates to CASSSRSGQGAFEAFF.

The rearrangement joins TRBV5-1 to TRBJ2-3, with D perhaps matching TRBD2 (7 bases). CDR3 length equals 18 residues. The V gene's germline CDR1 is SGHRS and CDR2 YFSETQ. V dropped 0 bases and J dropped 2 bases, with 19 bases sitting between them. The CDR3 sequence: CASSLEGTGRGLTDTQYF. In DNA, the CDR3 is TGCGCCAGCAGCTTGGAGGGGACTGGGCGGGGGCTCACAGATACGCAGTATTTT.

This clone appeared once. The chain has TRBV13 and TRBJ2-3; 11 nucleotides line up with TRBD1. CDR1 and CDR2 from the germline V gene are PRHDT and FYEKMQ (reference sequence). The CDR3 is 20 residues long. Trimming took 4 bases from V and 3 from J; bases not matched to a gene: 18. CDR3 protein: CASSYWTGGAEEERTDTQYF. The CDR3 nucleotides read TGTGCCAGCAGCTACTGGACAGGGGGCGCCGAGGAGGAACGGACAGATACGCAGTATTTT. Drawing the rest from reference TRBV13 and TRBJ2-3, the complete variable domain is AAGVIQSPRHLIKEKRETATLKCYPIPRHDTVYWYQQGPGQDPQFLISFYEKMQSDKGSIPDRFSAQQFSDYHSELNMSSLELGDSALYFCASSYWTGGAEEERTDTQYFGPGTRLTVL.

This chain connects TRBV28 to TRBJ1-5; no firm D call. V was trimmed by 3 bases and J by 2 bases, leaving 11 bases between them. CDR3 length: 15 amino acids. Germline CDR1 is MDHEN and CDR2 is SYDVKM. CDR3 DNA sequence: TGTGCCAGCAGTTTTATCAGTGAGGGCAATCAGCCCCAGCATTTT. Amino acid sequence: CASSFISEGNQPQHF.

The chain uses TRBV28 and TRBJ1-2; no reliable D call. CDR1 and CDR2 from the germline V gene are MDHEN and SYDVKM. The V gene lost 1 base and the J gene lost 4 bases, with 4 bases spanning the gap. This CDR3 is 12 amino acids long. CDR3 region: CASSLSSYGYTF. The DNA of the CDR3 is TGTGCCAGCAGTTTATCCTCCTATGGCTACACCTTC.

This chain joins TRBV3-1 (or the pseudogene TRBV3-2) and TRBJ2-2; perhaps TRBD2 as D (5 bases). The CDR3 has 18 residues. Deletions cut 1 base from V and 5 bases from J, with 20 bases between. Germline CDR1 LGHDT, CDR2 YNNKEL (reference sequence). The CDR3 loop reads CASSQGRTGTLGTGELFF. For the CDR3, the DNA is TGTGCCAGCAGCCAAGGTAGAACGGGAACCCTTGGGACCGGGGAGCTGTTTTTT.

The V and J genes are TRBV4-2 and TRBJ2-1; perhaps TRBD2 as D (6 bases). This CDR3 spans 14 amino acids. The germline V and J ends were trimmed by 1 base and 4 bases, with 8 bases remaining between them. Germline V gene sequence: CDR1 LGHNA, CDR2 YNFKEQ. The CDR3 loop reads CASSQAGVYNEQFF. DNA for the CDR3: TGTGCCAGCAGCCAAGCGGGAGTGTACAATGAGCAGTTCTTC.

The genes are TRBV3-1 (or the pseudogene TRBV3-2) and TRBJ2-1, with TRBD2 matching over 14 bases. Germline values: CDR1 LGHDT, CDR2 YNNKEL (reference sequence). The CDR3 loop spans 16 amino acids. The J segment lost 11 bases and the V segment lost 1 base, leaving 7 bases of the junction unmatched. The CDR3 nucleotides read TGTGCCAGCAGCCAAGTAGGAGGACTAGCGGGAGGCCAGCAGTTCTTC. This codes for CASSQVGGLAGGQQFF.

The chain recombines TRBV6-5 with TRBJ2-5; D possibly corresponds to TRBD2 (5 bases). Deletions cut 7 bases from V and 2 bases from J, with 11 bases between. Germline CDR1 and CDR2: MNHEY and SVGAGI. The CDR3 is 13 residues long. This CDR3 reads CASTSGQQETQYF. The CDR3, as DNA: TGTGCCAGCACCAGCGGTCAGCAAGAGACCCAGTACTTC.

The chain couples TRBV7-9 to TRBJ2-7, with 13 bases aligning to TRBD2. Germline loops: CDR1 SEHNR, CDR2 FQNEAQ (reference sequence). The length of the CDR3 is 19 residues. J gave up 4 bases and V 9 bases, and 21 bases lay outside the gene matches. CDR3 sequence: CASTGFGSLGTSGKYEQYF. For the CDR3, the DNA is TGTGCCAGTACCGGCTTTGGCAGCCTTGGGACTAGCGGGAAGTACGAGCAGTACTTC. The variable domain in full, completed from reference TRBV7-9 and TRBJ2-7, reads DTGVSQNPRHKITKRGQNVTFRCDPISEHNRLYWYRQTLGQGPEFLTYFQNEAQLEKSRLLSDRFSAERPKGSFSTLEIQRTEQGDSAMYLCASTGFGSLGTSGKYEQYFGPGTRLTVT.

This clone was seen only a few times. CDR3 sequence: CSVPSGRPGEQYF. As DNA, the CDR3 is TGCAGCGTTCCTAGCGGGAGACCGGGCGAGCAGTACTTC. This rearrangement joins TRBV29-1 to TRBJ2-7, with 10 bases that match TRBD2. In germline, CDR1 is SQVTM, CDR2 ANQGSEA. This CDR3 is built from 13 residues. With 5 bases clipped from V and 6 bases from J, the junction kept 7 bases outside the gene matches.

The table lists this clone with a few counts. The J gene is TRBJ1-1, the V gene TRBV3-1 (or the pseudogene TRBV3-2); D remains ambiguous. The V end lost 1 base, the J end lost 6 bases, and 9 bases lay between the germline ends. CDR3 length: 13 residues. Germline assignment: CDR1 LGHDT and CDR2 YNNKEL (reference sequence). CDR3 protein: CASSQGSIPEAFF. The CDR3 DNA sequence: TGTGCCAGCAGCCAAGGGAGTATTCCTGAAGCTTTCTTT.

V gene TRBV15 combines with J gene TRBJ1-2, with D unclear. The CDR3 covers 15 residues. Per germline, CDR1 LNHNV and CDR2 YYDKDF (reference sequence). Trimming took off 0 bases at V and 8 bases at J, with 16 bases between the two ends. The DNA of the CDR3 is TGTGCCACCAGCAGAGATCTAGGCGGCCCAGAGGGCTACACCTTC. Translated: CATSRDLGGPEGYTF.

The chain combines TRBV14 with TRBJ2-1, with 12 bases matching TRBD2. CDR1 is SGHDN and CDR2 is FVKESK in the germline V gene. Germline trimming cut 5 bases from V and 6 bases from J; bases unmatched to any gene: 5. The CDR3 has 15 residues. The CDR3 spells CASSRLAGALNEQFF. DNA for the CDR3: TGTGCCAGCAGCAGACTAGCGGGAGCCCTCAATGAGCAGTTCTTC.

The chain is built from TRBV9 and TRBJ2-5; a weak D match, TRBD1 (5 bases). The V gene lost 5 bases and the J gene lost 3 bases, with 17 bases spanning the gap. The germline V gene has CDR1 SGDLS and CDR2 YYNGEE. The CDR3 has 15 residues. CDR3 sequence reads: CASSVQGIEEETQYF. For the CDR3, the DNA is TGTGCCAGCAGTGTCCAGGGTATTGAGGAAGAGACCCAGTACTTC. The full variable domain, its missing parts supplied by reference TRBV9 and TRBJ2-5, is DSGVTQTPKHLITATGQRVTLRCSPRSGDLSVYWYQQSLDQGLQFLIQYYNGEERAKGNILERFSAQQFPDLHSELNLSSLELGDSALYFCASSVQGIEEETQYFGPGTRLLVL.

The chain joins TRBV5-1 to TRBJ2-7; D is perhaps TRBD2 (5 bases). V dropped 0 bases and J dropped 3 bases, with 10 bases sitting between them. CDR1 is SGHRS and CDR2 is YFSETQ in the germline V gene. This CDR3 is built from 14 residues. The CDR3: CASSLGTPIYEQYF. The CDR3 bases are TGCGCCAGCAGCTTGGGGACTCCGATCTACGAGCAGTACTTC.

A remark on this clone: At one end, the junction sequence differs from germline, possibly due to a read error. The CDR3 loop is CAPGGTSNQPQHF. As DNA, the CDR3 is TGCGCCCCGGGGGGCACGAGCAATCAGCCCCAGCATTTT. The genes are TRBV28 and TRBJ1-5; D might be TRBD1 (6 bases). This CDR3 has 13 residues. Germline V CDR1 and CDR2: MDHEN, SYDVKM.

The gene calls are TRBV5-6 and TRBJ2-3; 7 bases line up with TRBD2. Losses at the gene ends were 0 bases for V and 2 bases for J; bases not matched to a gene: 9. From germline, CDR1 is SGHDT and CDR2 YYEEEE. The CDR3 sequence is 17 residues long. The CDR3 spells CASSLGPSSGYTDTQYF. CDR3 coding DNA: TGTGCCAGCAGCTTGGGCCCTTCTAGCGGCTACACAGATACGCAGTATTTT.

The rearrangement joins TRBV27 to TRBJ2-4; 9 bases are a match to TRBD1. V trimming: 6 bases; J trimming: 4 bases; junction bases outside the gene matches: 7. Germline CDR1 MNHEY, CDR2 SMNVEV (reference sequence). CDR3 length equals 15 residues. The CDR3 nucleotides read TGTGCCAGCAGGGAGTACAGGGGGCGTAAAAACATTCAGTACTTC. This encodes CASREYRGRKNIQYF.

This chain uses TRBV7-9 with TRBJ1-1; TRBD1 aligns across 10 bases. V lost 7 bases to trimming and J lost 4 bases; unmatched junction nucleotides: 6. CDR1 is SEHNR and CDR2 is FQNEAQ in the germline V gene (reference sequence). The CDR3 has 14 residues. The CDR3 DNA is TGTGCCAGCATCATCGGACAGGGGGGCACTGAAGCTTTCTTT. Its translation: CASIIGQGGTEAFF.

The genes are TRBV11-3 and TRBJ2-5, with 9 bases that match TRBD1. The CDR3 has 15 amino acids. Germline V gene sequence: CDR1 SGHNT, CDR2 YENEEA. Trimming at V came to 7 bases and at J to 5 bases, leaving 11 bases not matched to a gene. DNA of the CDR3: TGTGCCAGCATCCGGACAGGGGCCGCGGGGGAGACCCAGTACTTC. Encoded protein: CASIRTGAAGETQYF.

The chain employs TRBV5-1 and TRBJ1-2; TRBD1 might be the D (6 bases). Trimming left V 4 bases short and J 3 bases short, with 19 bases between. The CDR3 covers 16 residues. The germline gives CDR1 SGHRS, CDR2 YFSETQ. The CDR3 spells CASSQTGTINDYGYTF. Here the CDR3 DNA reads TGCGCCAGCAGCCAAACCGGGACAATAAACGACTATGGCTACACCTTC.

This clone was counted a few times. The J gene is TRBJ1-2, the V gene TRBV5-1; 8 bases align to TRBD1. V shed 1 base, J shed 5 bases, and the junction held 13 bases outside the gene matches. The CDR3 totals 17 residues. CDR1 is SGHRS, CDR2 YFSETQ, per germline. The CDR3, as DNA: TGCGCCAGCAGCTTGAAAACAGGGGGGGAGAGTGTATATGGCTACACCTTC. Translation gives CASSLKTGGESVYGYTF.

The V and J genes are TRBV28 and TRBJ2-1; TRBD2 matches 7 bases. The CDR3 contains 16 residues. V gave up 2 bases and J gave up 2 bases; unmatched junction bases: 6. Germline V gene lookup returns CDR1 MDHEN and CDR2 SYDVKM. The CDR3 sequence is CASSLRGRGAYNEQFF. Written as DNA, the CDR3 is TGTGCCAGCAGTTTAAGGGGCCGGGGGGCCTACAATGAGCAGTTCTTC.

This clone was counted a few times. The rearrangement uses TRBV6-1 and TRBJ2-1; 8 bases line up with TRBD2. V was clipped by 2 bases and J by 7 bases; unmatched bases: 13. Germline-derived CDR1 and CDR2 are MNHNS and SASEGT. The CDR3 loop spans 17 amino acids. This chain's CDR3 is CASSESPGGSPPNEQFF. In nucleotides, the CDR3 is TGTGCCAGCAGTGAATCCCCGGGGGGGAGCCCTCCTAATGAGCAGTTCTTC.

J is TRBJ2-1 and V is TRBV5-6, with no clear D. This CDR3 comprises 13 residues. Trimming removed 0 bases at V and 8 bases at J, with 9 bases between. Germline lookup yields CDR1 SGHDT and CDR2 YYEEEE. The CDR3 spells CASSLGVADEQFF. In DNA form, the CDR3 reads TGTGCCAGCAGCTTGGGGGTGGCGGATGAGCAGTTCTTC.

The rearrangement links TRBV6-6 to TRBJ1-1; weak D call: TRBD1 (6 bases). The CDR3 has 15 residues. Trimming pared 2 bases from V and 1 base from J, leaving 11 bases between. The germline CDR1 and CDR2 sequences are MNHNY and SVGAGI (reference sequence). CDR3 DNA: TGTGCCAGCAGTTACGTCGGACAGACGAACACTGAAGCTTTCTTT. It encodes CASSYVGQTNTEAFF.